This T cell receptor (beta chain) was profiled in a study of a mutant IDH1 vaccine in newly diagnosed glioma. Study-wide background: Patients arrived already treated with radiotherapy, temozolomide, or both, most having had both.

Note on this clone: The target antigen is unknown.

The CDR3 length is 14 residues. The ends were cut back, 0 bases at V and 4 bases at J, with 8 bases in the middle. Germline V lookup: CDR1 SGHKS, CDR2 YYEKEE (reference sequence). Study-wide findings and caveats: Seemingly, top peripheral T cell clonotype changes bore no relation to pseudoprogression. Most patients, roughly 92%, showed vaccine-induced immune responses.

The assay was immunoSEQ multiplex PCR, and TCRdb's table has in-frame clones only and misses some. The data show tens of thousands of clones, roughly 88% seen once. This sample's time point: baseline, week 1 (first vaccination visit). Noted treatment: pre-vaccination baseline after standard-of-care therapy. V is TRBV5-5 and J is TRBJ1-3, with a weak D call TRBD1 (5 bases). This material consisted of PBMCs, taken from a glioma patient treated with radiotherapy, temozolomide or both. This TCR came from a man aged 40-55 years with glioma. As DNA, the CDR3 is TGTGCCAGCAGCTTGGCGGGGCGGGGAAACACCATATATTTT. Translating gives CASSLAGRGNTIYF.